Included here is one T cell receptor beta chain sequence, with context. Its cognate antigen is unknown. This sample stems from a study of T cells in pancreatic ductal adenocarcinoma. Study-wide findings and caveats: Tumor and blood clonality did not differ significantly, about 0.12 versus 0.079. Tumor-versus-blood clonality comparisons may be biased toward lower tumor diversity.

No neoadjuvant therapy was given to the selected pancreatic ductal adenocarcinoma patients before their surgery. Assay used: immunoSEQ multiplex PCR; TCRdb lists only in-frame clones, some missing. The table records 85,000 to 120,000 clones, about 95% of them present only once. With V trimmed by 4 bases and J by 1 base, 8 bases remained unmatched. This CDR3 contains 16 residues. Germline V gives CDR1 SGHNT, CDR2 YYREEE (reference sequence). V and J are TRBV5-4 and TRBJ2-3; 8 nucleotides agree with TRBD2. The specimen was PBMCs. This clonotype was obtained from a human donor with pancreatic ductal adenocarcinoma. CDR3 loop: CASSGRSGTGTDTQYF. The DNA of the CDR3 is TGTGCCAGCAGCGGGCGTAGCGGGACTGGCACAGATACGCAGTATTTT.